The subject of this entry is one T cell receptor beta chain. These data belong to a study of T cells in Graves' hyperthyroidism and ophthalmopathy. Amplified TCR beta CDR3 regions came from RNA transcripts. Carried out on the TCR CDR3, a first-round RT-PCR used the HTBI primer set. TCRdb re-analysed the multiplex PCR reads in MiXCR, keeping a single row per CDR3 protein. The top ten hold over 30% of the sample, which has 660,000 or so distinct CDR3 sequences, less than 25% seen once. This CDR3 has 13 amino acids. The V and J ends lost 7 bases and 4 bases respectively, with 10 bases between them. Per the germline V gene, CDR1 is MNHNS and CDR2 is SASEGT.

This sequence joins TRBV6-1 and TRBJ2-2; D ambiguous. The material sequenced was blood. This TCR derives from a young man with Graves' ophthalmopathy. DNA for the CDR3: TGTGCCAGCAAAATTACAGCCACCGGGGAGCTGTTTTTT. This codes for CASKITATGELFF.